A selection of T cell receptor beta chains follows, all from one sample in a study of cytomegalovirus exposure and HLA in healthy donors. The repertoire was sequenced with immunoSEQ multiplex PCR; TCRdb's copy has only in-frame clones and lacks some. The top ten hold approximately 2% of the sample, which has about 200,000 clones, roughly 91% seen once. Sequences were obtained from PBMCs. The receptors were gathered from a woman between 18 and 29 years old in good health and CMV-seropositive. Both conserved end residues are part of each CDR3. A D gene is named only where the DNA matches it firmly. The listing skips clone size in some rows; elsewhere it reads once, few, many or a size class.

>TRBV27|TRBJ2-1|-|TRBD2
TGTGCCAGCAGTTTATTGGGACTAGCGGGAGGCTCCTACAATGAGCAGTTCTTC
CASSLLGLAGGSYNEQFF
>TRBV19|TRBJ1-1|-|TRBD1
TGTGCCAGCGTTAAGACAGGGTCGCTCACTGAAGCTTTCTTT
CASVKTGSLTEAFF
>TRBV27|TRBJ2-1|-|TRBD2
TGTGCCAGCAGTTTCACGACTAGCGGGCTCCTCTTC
CASSFTTSGLLF
>TRBV5-1|TRBJ2-7|-|TRBD2
TGCGCCAGCAGCACCGGGACTAGCGGCCTCCCACACGAGCAGTACTTC
CASSTGTSGLPHEQYF
>TRBV19|TRBJ1-5|-|TRBD1
TGTGCCAGTAGTGCGAGGACAGGGGTGGGCAATCAGCCCCAGCATTTT
CASSARTGVGNQPQHF
>TRBV28|TRBJ2-7|-|TRBD2
TGTGCCAGCAGTTGGGCGACTAGCGGGAGGGCCTACGAGCAGTACTTC
CASSWATSGRAYEQYF
>TRBV11-3|TRBJ2-2|-|-
TGTGCCAGCGGTGCGGCTAGCGAGCACACCGGGGAGCTGTTTTTT
CASGAASEHTGELFF
>TRBV11-2|TRBJ2-7|-|TRBD2
TGTGCCAGCAGCTCTCCCCCTAGCGGGCCCGGTCGGGTCTACGAGCAGTACTTC
CASSSPPSGPGRVYEQYF
>TRBV5-3|TRBJ2-1|-|TRBD2
TGTGCCAGAAGAGTTGGACTAGCAGTTCCCTACAATGAGCAGTTCTTC
CARRVGLAVPYNEQFF
>TRBV7-8|TRBJ2-7|-|TRBD2
TGTGCCAGCAGCTTAGTGCCGAGGGTGGGGAGGGACTACGAGCAGTACTTC
CASSLVPRVGRDYEQYF
>TRBV29-1|TRBJ1-2|-|-
TGCAGCGTTGACCCAGGCCAGTGGTCTTATGGCTACACCTTC
CSVDPGQWSYGYTF
>TRBV5-1|TRBJ1-2|-|-
TGCGCCAGCAGCTTTGGGGCAGGGATCATCCTAGGGTATGGCTACACCTTC
CASSFGAGIILGYGYTF
>TRBV27|TRBJ2-3|-|-
TGTGCCAGCAGGCGGGATAGCACAGATACGCAGTATTTT
CASRRDSTDTQYF
>TRBV21-1|TRBJ2-7|-|-
TGTGCCAGCAGCAAAGTTGGCACATCCTACGAGCAGTACTTC
CASSKVGTSYEQYF
>TRBV18|TRBJ1-5|-|-
TGTGCCAGCTCACCATCAGCCCCAGGGAGCGGGCAGCCCCAGCATTTT
CASSPSAPGSGQPQHF
>TRBV11-2|TRBJ2-7|-|-
TGTGCCAGCAGCTTCGGGACAACATCCTACGAGCAGTACTTC
CASSFGTTSYEQYF
>TRBV7-2|TRBJ1-2|-|-
TGTGCCAGCAGCTTACCGGGATATGGCTACACCTTC
CASSLPGYGYTF
>TRBV7-8|TRBJ1-4|-|-
TGTGCCAGCAGCCGACAGGTCGGTGAAAAACTGTTTTTT
CASSRQVGEKLFF
>TRBV28|TRBJ2-2|-|TRBD2
TGTGCCAGCAGTTTAGGGTATCTCTGGGAAACTAGCGAGAACACCGGGGAGCTGTTTTTT
CASSLGYLWETSENTGELFF
>TRBV6-7|TRBJ1-2|-|-
TGTGCCAGCAGTTACTCGATTTCGGAGAACTATGGCTACACCTTC
CASSYSISENYGYTF
>TRBV2|TRBJ1-4|-|TRBD1
TGTGCCAGCAGCCCCGGACAGGGAAGAGACGAAAAACTGTTTTTT
CASSPGQGRDEKLFF
>TRBV7-8|TRBJ1-1|-|-
TGTGCCAGCAGCTTAGGGCGATGGAGGTCGAGCACTGAAGCTTTCTTT
CASSLGRWRSSTEAFF
>TRBV11-2|TRBJ2-7|-|-
TGTGCCAGCAGCTTAGGGGACTTGCTCGGGGAGCAGTACTTC
CASSLGDLLGEQYF
>TRBV9|TRBJ2-7|-|TRBD1
TGTGCCAGCAGCACAGGGACAGGGGGGATGAGGTATGCCTACGAGCAGTACTTC
CASSTGTGGMRYAYEQYF
>TRBV30|TRBJ1-1|few|-
TGTGCCTGGACAGGGGTACCCTGGGAAGCTTTCTTT
CAWTGVPWEAFF
>TRBV20-1|TRBJ1-1|-|TRBD1
TGCAGTGGACAGGGGGCCACTGAAGCTTTCTTT
CSGQGATEAFF
>TRBV13|TRBJ2-2|-|TRBD2
TGTGCCAGCAGCGGGGGACTAGCGGGAGGTAGGACCGGGGAGCTGTTTTTT
CASSGGLAGGRTGELFF
>TRBV19|TRBJ1-1|once|TRBD1
TGTGCCAGTAGTACGCGGACAGGCAGGACTGAAGCTTTCTTT
CASSTRTGRTEAFF
>TRBV30|TRBJ2-7|-|-
TGTGCCTGGAAAAAACTAGGACCTACGGACGAGCAGTACTTC
CAWKKLGPTDEQYF
>TRBV7-2|TRBJ2-2|-|-
TGTGCCAGCAGCTCCCTGGAGCTGGCCGGGGAGCTGTTTTTT
CASSSLELAGELFF
>TRBV9|TRBJ2-1|once|TRBD1
TGTGCCAGCAGCGCCCACAGGGGGCACAATGAGCAGTTCTTC
CASSAHRGHNEQFF
>TRBV27|TRBJ2-3|-|TRBD1
TGTGCCAGCAGTTTAGGGACAGGGGGAAATACGCAGTATTTT
CASSLGTGGNTQYF
>TRBV6-1|TRBJ1-1|-|-
TGTGCCAGCAGTGAATTGGGGGAGGGATCAAACACTGAAGCTTTCTTT
CASSELGEGSNTEAFF
>TRBV16|TRBJ1-3|-|-
TGTGCCAGCAGCCAATCGATCGGAGGGGCTAGCTCTGGAAACACCATATATTTT
CASSQSIGGASSGNTIYF
>TRBV28|TRBJ2-1|-|-
TGTGCCAGCACCGACACAGGTGGCAATGAGCAGTTCTTC
CASTDTGGNEQFF
>TRBV25-1|TRBJ2-7|-|TRBD2
TGTGCCAGCAGAGGACTAGCGGGAGGGGCTCGATACGAGCAGTACTTC
CASRGLAGGARYEQYF
>TRBV6-1|TRBJ1-4|once|-
TGTGCCAGCAGTGAATACACGGGTAATGAAAAACTGTTTTTT
CASSEYTGNEKLFF
>TRBV5-4|TRBJ1-1|few|TRBD1
TGTGCCAGCAGCAGCTTTAGGCAGGGGGCATTAGGCACTGAAGCTTTCTTT
CASSSFRQGALGTEAFF
>TRBV9|TRBJ2-2|-|-
TGTGCCAGCAGCGTTGGTGCAGACACCGGGGAGCTGTTTTTT
CASSVGADTGELFF
>TRBV5-6|TRBJ1-2|-|TRBD1
TGTGCCAGCAGCTTGATCGAGGGGGCTAAGGGTGGCTACACCTTC
CASSLIEGAKGGYTF
>TRBV4-1|TRBJ2-7|-|TRBD2
TGCGCCAGCAGCCAAGAAGGGCGGGAGAACGAGCAGTACTTC
CASSQEGRENEQYF
>TRBV30|TRBJ1-2|-|TRBD1
TGTGCCTGGAACAGGGGGCCGGTGGATGGCTACACCTTC
CAWNRGPVDGYTF
>TRBV7-9|TRBJ1-2|-|TRBD1
TGTGCCAGCAGCTCAGGGGGTTTAACAGTGTCCCTAGGCTATGGCTACACCTTC
CASSSGGLTVSLGYGYTF
>TRBV7-2|TRBJ2-1|-|TRBD2
TGTGCCAGCAGCTACCCGGGACTAGGAGAAGAGCAGTTCTTC
CASSYPGLGEEQFF
>TRBV6-6|TRBJ1-5|-|-
TGTGCCAGCACCTACAGAGATAGCAATCAGCCCCAGCATTTT
CASTYRDSNQPQHF
>TRBV5-1|TRBJ2-1|-|TRBD1
TGCGCCAGCAGCTTGATGGGACAGGGAGGAAATGAGCAGTTCTTC
CASSLMGQGGNEQFF
>TRBV5-1|TRBJ2-7|-|TRBD1
TGCGCCAGCGGCGTAGGGGGCCAACTTTCCTACGAGCAGTACTTC
CASGVGGQLSYEQYF
>TRBV21-1|TRBJ2-7|once|-
TGTGCCATCAAGAAAAGGGGCAGGGTTGTCTACGAGCAGTACTTC
CAIKKRGRVVYEQYF
>TRBV27|TRBJ1-2|-|-
TGTGCCAGCAGACGAGCGGGGGCAGGTCGACTCCCGAGCTATGGCTACACCTTC
CASRRAGAGRLPSYGYTF
>TRBV6-1|TRBJ1-5|-|TRBD1
TGTGCCAGCAGTCTACAGGGGGCTTATCAGCCCCAGCATTTT
CASSLQGAYQPQHF